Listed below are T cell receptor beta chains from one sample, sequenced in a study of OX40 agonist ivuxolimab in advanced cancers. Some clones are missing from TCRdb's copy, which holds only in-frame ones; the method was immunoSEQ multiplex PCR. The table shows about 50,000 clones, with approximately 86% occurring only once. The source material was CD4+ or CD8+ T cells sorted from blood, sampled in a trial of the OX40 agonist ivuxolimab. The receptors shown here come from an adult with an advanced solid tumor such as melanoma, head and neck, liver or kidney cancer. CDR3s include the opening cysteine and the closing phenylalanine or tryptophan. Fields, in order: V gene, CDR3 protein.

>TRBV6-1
CASSDHPNYEQYF
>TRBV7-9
CASSLQTGGYTEAFF
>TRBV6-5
CASSYRDTTEAFF
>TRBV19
CASTGRTHGYTF
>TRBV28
CASSLGVEKLFF
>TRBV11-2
CASSDRTGRRSISYEQYF
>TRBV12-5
CASGLVLGGGTDTQYF
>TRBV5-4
CASSLGLEAFF
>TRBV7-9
CASSGRVAGAGEEFF
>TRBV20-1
CSARQETQYF
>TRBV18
CASSPRTTVNTEAFF
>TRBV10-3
CATRTGRNTIYF
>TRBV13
CASTNRDRERHEQFF
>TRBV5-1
CASSLGLAGVDEQFF
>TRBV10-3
CAISERLAGIYEQFF
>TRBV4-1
CASSHPPRSSYNEQFF
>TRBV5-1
CASSPKGRNYGYTF
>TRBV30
CAWSVSYGYTF
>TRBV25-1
CASSDGAISGNTIYF
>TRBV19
CASTSPGDRAWGYTF
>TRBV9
CASSVRVGGESTGELFF
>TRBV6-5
CASTRAADSNYGYTF
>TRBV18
CASSPQAGPYEQYF
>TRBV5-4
CASSGNRGLYNEQFF
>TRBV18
CASSPPNRDHYGYTF
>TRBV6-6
CASSYGRRGNEQYF
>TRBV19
CASSATGVSNNEQFF
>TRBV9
CASSVGAGGLGGAQYF
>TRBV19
CASRLANQETQYF
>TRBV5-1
CASSPALAYEQYF
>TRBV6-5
CASSQDRGDQPQHF
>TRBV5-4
CASSLPGLAGAYF
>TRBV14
CASSLKGNKQYF
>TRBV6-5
CASSQTGTSAYEQYF
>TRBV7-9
CASSLEGGGNQPQHF
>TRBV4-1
CASSLRTGGNEKLFF
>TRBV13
CASSLGGYWRASTDTQYF
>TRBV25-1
CASSEIDRDGYGYTF
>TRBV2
CATRDLDNEQFF
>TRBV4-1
CASSQDRRGPDTQYF
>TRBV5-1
CASSPGRGNTEAFF
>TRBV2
CASSARQPYGYTF
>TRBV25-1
CARAYRDRDTQYF
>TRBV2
CASSEQGGGEQPQHF
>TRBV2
CASRRRDSNSPLHF
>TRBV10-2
CASSESDRGWGGGYTF
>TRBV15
CATSAWDSKNTEAFF
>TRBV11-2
CASSFWLEAFF
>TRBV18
CASSPPTGAGSPLHF
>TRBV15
CATSGWGEANEKLFF
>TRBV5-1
CASSLDGGAGETQYF
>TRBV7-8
CASSPQGGSNTGELFF
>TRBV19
CASSNPTIQETQYF
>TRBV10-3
CAISPGLAGENIQYF
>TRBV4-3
CASSHGTAGFGYTF
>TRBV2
CASSEAGVGLGGWRKDTEAFF
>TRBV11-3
CASSFGPNTEAFF